This passage covers 8 T cell receptor beta chains from one sample sequenced in a study of CD8 T cells in Susac syndrome (dated by TCRdb to between 2017 and 2020). The method behind the library was the immunoSEQ multiplex PCR assay. RNA was extracted with the RNeasy kit and about 0.5 to 1 ug was reverse transcribed using random hexamers. The raw public reads went through TCRdb reprocessing: fastp at Q25, MiXCR clone calling, in-frame beta chains kept. Identical CDR3 protein sequences are pooled into one entry, listed with their most common genes and DNA. Recorded for this sample are some 180,000 distinct CDR3 sequences; 90% to 95% of them occurred a single time. The top ten hold around 0.094% of the sample. The source material was CD4+ T cells from PBMCs. The receptors here all came from a human donor with Susac syndrome.

The rearrangement uses TRBV10-3 and TRBJ2-7; perhaps TRBD1 as D (5 bases). V gave up 4 bases and J gave up 4 bases, with 11 bases separating them. Germline CDR1 ENHRY, CDR2 SYGVKD. This CDR3 has 13 residues. The CDR3 nucleotides read TGTGCCATCAGTGGGGCAGGGAAGTACGAGCAGTACTTC. This codes for CAISGAGKYEQYF.

This clonotype was counted once. The rearrangement uses TRBV28 and TRBJ2-5; D is ambiguous. Germline V gene data show CDR1 as MDHEN and CDR2 as SYDVKM. V shed 1 base and J shed 5 bases, with 11 bases lying between them. This CDR3 region has 14 residues. The CDR3 nucleotides read TGTGCCAGCAGTTTATCGGAAGCTATGGAGACCCAGTACTTC. Translation: CASSLSEAMETQYF.

The CDR3 bases are TGCAGCGCCGTCGTGGGCACCAAAGCTTTCTTT. It encodes CSAVVGTKAFF. V is TRBV29-1 and J is TRBJ1-1; D not resolved. Germline values: CDR1 SQVTM, CDR2 ANQGSEA. V was cut by 7 bases and J by 9 bases, with 15 bases left in between. CDR3 size: 11 residues. The variable domain in full, completed from reference TRBV29-1 and TRBJ1-1, reads SAVISQKPSRDICQRGTSLTIQCQVDSQVTMMFWYRQQPGQSLTLIATANQGSEATYESGFVIDKFPISRPNLTFSTLTVSNMSPEDSSIYLCSAVVGTKAFFGQGTRLTVV.

The chain carries TRBV28 and TRBJ2-2; 10 bases are shared with TRBD2. The V gene's germline CDR1 is MDHEN and CDR2 SYDVKM. V dropped 2 bases and J dropped 6; count of bases not matched to a gene: 12. This CDR3 contains 18 residues. The CDR3, as DNA: TGTGCCAGCAGTTTACTAGCGGGAGTCCCGCTCTTCCCCGGGGAGCTGTTTTTT. Protein: CASSLLAGVPLFPGELFF.

This chain connects TRBV9 to TRBJ2-4, with 8 bases lining up with TRBD1. J gave up 0 bases and V 3 bases, and 2 bases lay outside the gene matches. The CDR3 loop spans 15 amino acids. CDR1 is SGDLS and CDR2 is YYNGEE in the germline V gene. This CDR3 reads CASSEQGGAKNIQYF. CDR3 sequence (DNA): TGTGCCAGCAGCGAACAGGGGGGAGCCAAAAACATTCAGTACTTC. The full variable domain, its missing parts supplied by reference TRBV9 and TRBJ2-4, is DSGVTQTPKHLITATGQRVTLRCSPRSGDLSVYWYQQSLDQGLQFLIQYYNGEERAKGNILERFSAQQFPDLHSELNLSSLELGDSALYFCASSEQGGAKNIQYFGAGTRLSVL.

The chain is built from TRBV18 and TRBJ2-5; no clear D. V dropped 3 bases and J dropped 2 bases, with 13 bases sitting between them. CDR1 KGHSH and CDR2 LQKENI come from the germline V gene. CDR3 length equals 15 residues. CDR3 protein: CASSPVGTAQETQYF. DNA of the CDR3: TGTGCCAGCTCACCGGTCGGAACAGCTCAAGAGACCCAGTACTTC. Based on the CDR3 plus reference TRBV18 and TRBJ2-5, the full variable domain is NAGVMQNPRHLVRRRGQEARLRCSPMKGHSHVYWYRQLPEEGLKFMVYLQKENIIDESGMPKERFSAEFPKEGPSILRIQQVVRGDSAAYFCASSPVGTAQETQYFGPGTRLLVL.

V usage is TRBV3-1 and J usage is TRBJ2-7; D is perhaps TRBD1 (6 bases). The CDR3 totals 16 residues. Looked up from germline, CDR1 is LGHDT and CDR2 is YNNKEL (reference sequence). V gave up 1 base and J gave up 3 bases, with 16 bases separating them. The CDR3 sequence is CASSQADRKADYEQYF. The CDR3 coding sequence is TGTGCCAGCAGCCAAGCCGACAGGAAGGCAGACTACGAGCAGTACTTC.

The V call is TRBV7-9, the J call TRBJ2-1; D unclear. In germline, CDR1 is SEHNR, CDR2 FQNEAQ (reference sequence). CDR3 length: 15 amino acids. V was pared by 1 base and J by 0 bases, with 7 bases between. CDR3: CASSLGPASYNEQFF. The CDR3 DNA reads TGTGCCAGCAGCTTAGGACCGGCCTCCTACAATGAGCAGTTCTTC.